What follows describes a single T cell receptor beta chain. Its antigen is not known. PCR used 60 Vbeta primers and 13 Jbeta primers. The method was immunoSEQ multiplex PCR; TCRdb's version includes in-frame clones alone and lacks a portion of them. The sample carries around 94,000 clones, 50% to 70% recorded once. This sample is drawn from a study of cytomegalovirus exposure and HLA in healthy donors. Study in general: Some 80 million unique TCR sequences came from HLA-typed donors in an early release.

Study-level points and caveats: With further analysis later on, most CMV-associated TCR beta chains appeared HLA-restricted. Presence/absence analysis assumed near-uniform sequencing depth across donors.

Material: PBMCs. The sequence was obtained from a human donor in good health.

The CDR3 loop reads CASRTTPGGNREYQPQHF. The CDR3, as DNA: TGTGCCAGCAGGACAACCCCTGGGGGGAACAGAGAATATCAGCCCCAGCATTTT. V and J are TRBV25-1 and TRBJ1-5, with D perhaps matching TRBD1 (5 bases). CDR1 is MGHDK, CDR2 SYGVNS, per germline. There are 18 residues in the CDR3. V gave up 6 bases and J gave up 5 bases, with 26 bases separating them.